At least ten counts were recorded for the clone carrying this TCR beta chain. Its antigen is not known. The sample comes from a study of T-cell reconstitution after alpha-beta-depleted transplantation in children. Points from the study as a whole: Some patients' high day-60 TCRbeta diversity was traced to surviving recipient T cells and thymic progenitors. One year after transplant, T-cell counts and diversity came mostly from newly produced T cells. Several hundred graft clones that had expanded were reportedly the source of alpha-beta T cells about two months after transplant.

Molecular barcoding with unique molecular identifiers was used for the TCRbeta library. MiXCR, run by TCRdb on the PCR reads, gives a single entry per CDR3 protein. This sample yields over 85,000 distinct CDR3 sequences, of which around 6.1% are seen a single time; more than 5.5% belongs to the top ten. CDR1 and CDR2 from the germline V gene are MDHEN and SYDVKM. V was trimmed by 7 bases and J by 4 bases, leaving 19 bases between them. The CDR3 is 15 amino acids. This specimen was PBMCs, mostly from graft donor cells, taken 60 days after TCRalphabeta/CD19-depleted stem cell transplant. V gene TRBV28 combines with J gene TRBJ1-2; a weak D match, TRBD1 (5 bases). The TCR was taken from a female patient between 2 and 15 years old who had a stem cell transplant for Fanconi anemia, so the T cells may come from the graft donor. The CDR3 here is CASNRLRTGTYGYTF. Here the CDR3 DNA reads TGTGCCAGCAACCGACTCAGGACCGGGACCTATGGCTACACCTTC.